This section outlines one TCR beta chain sequence together with its context. As yet, its antigen is unknown. A minimum of one pre-ART and two post-ART PBMC samples existed for each donor. This entry comes from a study of long-term antiretroviral therapy in people with HIV. At survey level, the immunoSEQ assay was run in its v3.0 version. Sequencing of each sample targeted about 35,000-50,000 T-cell genomes. Some clones are missing from TCRdb's copy, which holds only in-frame ones; the method was immunoSEQ multiplex PCR. Altogether about 17,000 clones are present, approximately 80% being singletons, with the ten largest covering about 15%. Findings and limits, study-wide: Relative to transplant donor controls, diversity remained lower despite increasing after ART.

Germline V lookup: CDR1 MGHRA, CDR2 YSYEKL. The CDR3 contains 12 residues. Trimming pared 4 bases from V and 5 bases from J, leaving 8 bases between. The receptor was derived from a woman aged 50 to 60 with HIV. Sequences were derived from unsorted PBMCs, sampled roughly 2.5 years before starting antiretroviral therapy. The chain recombines TRBV4-1 with TRBJ2-5, with D perhaps matching TRBD2 (5 bases). The CDR3 is CASSRETETQYF. CDR3 nucleotide sequence: TGCGCCAGCAGCCGGGAGACGGAGACCCAGTACTTC.